This passage covers 11 T cell receptor beta chains from one sample sequenced in a study of graft-versus-host responses after intestinal transplantation. Profiling relied on immunoSEQ multiplex PCR, and the TCRdb table lists in-frame clones only, not all of them. This sample has roughly 40,000 clones, with nearly 90% found just once. This sample comprised PBMCs, obtained about nine months after transplant. These receptors came from a human patient who received an intestinal transplant, so some T cells may come from the graft donor.

The chain recombines TRBV11-2 with TRBJ2-2; 8 bases match TRBD1. The germline V gene has CDR1 SGHAT and CDR2 FQNNGV. The CDR3 runs 13 residues. The V segment lost 0 bases and the J segment 12 bases; nucleotides outside the gene matches: 3. The CDR3 region has the DNA TGTGCCAGCAGCTTAGATAGGACAGGGAAGCTGTTTTTT. Protein: CASSLDRTGKLFF.

The chain links TRBV21-1 to TRBJ2-3; the D call in the table, TRBD2, was not verified against the DNA. TRBV21-1 is annotated as a pseudogene. There are 16 residues in the CDR3. The DNA of the CDR3 is TGTGCCAGCAATCCTCCCCTCGGGAACCTCACAGATACGCAGTATTTT. Its translation is CASNPPLGNLTDTQYF.

The chain employs TRBV7-9 and TRBJ2-3; 11 bases are a match to TRBD1. This CDR3 is 18 amino acids long. Germline V gives CDR1 SEHNR, CDR2 FQNEAQ (reference sequence). The J segment lost 4 bases and the V segment lost 5 bases, leaving 14 bases of the junction unmatched. The CDR3 nucleotides read TGTGCCAGCAGCCCGAGATTCACCGGGACAGGGGGTTCAGATACGCAGTATTTT. Protein sequence: CASSPRFTGTGGSDTQYF.

A few counts support this clone. The chain links TRBV6-6 to TRBJ2-2; D possibly corresponds to TRBD1 (5 bases). Germline V gene lookup returns CDR1 MNHNY and CDR2 SVGAGI (reference sequence). V lost 7 bases and J 2 bases, leaving 11 bases between the germline ends. CDR3 length equals 14 residues. The CDR3 loop reads CASIPQDNTGELFF. CDR3 in DNA: TGTGCCAGCATCCCACAGGATAACACCGGGGAGCTGTTTTTT.

V gene TRBV23-1 combines with J gene TRBJ2-7; 8 nucleotides align to TRBD1. TRBV23-1 is classed as an ORF, of uncertain function. Trimming cost V 2 bases and J 4 bases; bases outside gene matches: 7. This CDR3 has 15 residues. DNA for the CDR3: TGCGCCAGCAGTCAACCCGGACAGGGATATTACGAGCAGTACTTC. It yields the protein CASSQPGQGYYEQYF.

The V and J genes are TRBV5-6 and TRBJ2-5, with 7 nucleotides matching TRBD2. V shed 4 bases and J 1 base; nucleotides not matched to a gene: 4. Germline CDR1 is SGHDT and CDR2 is YYEEEE. The CDR3 runs to 14 residues. In DNA form, the CDR3 reads TGTGCCAGCAGCCCCCCTAGCGGCCAAGAGACCCAGTACTTC. This translates into CASSPPSGQETQYF.

The chain combines TRBV5-1 with TRBJ1-5; D is perhaps TRBD1 (6 bases). Germline V gene data show CDR1 as SGHRS and CDR2 as YFSETQ. V dropped 2 bases and J dropped 3 bases, with 18 bases sitting between them. This CDR3 has 17 residues. The DNA for the CDR3 is TGCGCCAGCAGCTTATTTATGCCGTGGGGACACAATCAGCCCCAGCATTTT. Its translation: CASSLFMPWGHNQPQHF.

The rearrangement joins TRBV4-1 to TRBJ1-2; weak D call: TRBD1 (5 bases). This CDR3 has 12 residues. Per germline, CDR1 MGHRA and CDR2 YSYEKL. V was shortened by 6 bases and J by 12 bases, with 17 bases between the two germline ends. CDR3 DNA sequence: TGCGCCAGCAGGGGGGGTCAGGGCATAGACACCTTC. Its translation: CASRGGQGIDTF.

The chain joins TRBV30 to TRBJ2-3; 10 bases line up with TRBD2. CDR3 length: 14 amino acids. Losses at the gene ends were 2 bases for V and 4 bases for J; bases not matched to a gene: 3. Per germline, CDR1 GTSNPN and CDR2 SVGIG (reference sequence). Here the CDR3 reads CAWSSSGGADTQYF. DNA for the CDR3: TGTGCCTGGAGTTCTAGCGGGGGCGCAGATACGCAGTATTTT.

The CDR3 is CASSTKLETGLHMNTEAFF. The CDR3 DNA follows: TGTGCCAGCAGTACAAAGCTGGAGACAGGGCTTCATATGAACACTGAAGCTTTCTTT. The chain couples TRBV2 to TRBJ1-1, with 7 bases that match TRBD1. Germline V CDR1 and CDR2: SNHLY, FYNNEI. V dropped 5 bases and J dropped 0; count of bases not matched to a gene: 18. The length of the CDR3 is 19 residues. The full variable domain, with the rest looked up from reference TRBV2 and TRBJ1-1, is EPEVTQTPSHQVTQMGQEVILRCVPISNHLYFYWYRQILGQKVEFLVSFYNNEISEKSEIFDDQFSVERPDGSNFTLKIRSTKLEDSAMYFCASSTKLETGLHMNTEAFFGQGTRLTVV.

The J gene is TRBJ1-2, the V gene TRBV27, with 8 bases that match TRBD1. Unmatched junction bases numbered 9, after V lost 5 bases and J lost 4 bases. This CDR3 comprises 15 residues. Germline values: CDR1 MNHEY, CDR2 SMNVEV (reference sequence). Here the CDR3 DNA reads TGTGCCAGCAGTCCCTCCTCAGGGGGCTTCTATGGCTACACCTTC. Translating gives CASSPSSGGFYGYTF.